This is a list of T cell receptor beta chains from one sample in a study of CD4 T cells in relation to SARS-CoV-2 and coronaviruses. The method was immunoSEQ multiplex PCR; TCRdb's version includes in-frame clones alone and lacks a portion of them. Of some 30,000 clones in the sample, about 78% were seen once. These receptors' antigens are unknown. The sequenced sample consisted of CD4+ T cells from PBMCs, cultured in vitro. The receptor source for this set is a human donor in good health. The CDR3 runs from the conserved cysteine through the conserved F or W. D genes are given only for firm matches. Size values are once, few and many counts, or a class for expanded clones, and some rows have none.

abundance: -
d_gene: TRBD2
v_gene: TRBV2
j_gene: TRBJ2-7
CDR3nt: TGTGCCAGCAGTGATCCCACTGAAGCTAGCGGGAGGCCCGAGCAGTACTTC
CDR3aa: CASSDPTEASGRPEQYF

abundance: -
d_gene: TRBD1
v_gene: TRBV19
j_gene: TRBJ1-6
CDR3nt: TGTGCCAGTAGTGAGGGGACAGGGCACAATTCACCCCTCCACTTT
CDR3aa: CASSEGTGHNSPLHF

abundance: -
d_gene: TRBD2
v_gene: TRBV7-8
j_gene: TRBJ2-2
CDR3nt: TGTGCCAGCAGAAGGGCGGGAGGGCACGGGGAGCTGTTTTTT
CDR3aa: CASRRAGGHGELFF

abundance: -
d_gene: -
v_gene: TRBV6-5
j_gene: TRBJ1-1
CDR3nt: TGTGCCAGCACCGGAGGACAGAACACTGAAGCTTTCTTT
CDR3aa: CASTGGQNTEAFF

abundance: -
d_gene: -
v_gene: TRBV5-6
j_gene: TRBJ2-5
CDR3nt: TGTGCCAGCAGCTTGGCCAATCAGGGGTGGGAGACCCAGTACTTC
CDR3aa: CASSLANQGWETQYF

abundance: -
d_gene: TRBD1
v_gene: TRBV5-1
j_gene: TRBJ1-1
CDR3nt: TGCGCCAGCAGTCGAGGACAGGGGGTGGCCTTGAACACTGAAGCTTTCTTT
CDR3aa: CASSRGQGVALNTEAFF

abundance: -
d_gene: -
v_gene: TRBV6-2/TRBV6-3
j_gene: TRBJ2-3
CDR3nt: TGTGCCAGCAGTTACGTCCTTATCACAGATACGCAGTATTTT
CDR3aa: CASSYVLITDTQYF

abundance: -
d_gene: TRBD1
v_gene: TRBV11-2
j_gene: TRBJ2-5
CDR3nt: TGTGCCAGCAGCTTCGGGACAGGGATCCAAGAGACCCAGTACTTC
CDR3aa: CASSFGTGIQETQYF

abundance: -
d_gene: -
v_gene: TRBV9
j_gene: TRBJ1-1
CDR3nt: TGTGCCAGCAGGGACGGTAGAGGGAACACTGAAGCTTTCTTT
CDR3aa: CASRDGRGNTEAFF

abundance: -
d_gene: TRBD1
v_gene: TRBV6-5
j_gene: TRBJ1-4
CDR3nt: TGTGCCAGCAGTTACGGTGGACAGGGCAATGAAAAACTGTTTTTT
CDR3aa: CASSYGGQGNEKLFF

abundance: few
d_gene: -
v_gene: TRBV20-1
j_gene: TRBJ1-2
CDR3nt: TGCAGTGCTAGTATGGGCGGAACCTATGGCTACACCTTC
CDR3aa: CSASMGGTYGYTF